There are a few counts of the clone carrying this TCR beta chain. Its specificity is unknown. The sample is drawn from a study of regulatory T cells in long-lasting Graves disease. For the study at large: Over-5-year antithyroid drug use with positive TSH receptor antibodies defined persistent Graves' disease in the study. Study conclusions and caveats: Under persistent disease, TRBV28, TRBJ1-2 and TRBJ2-5 were used preferentially.

From germline, CDR1 is SEHNR and CDR2 FQNEAQ (reference sequence). The V end was cut by 1 base, the J end by 7 bases, with 13 bases between. This CDR3 comprises 15 residues. Building of the TCR beta libraries involved iRepertoire HTBI primers and Arm-PCR of CDR3 regions. Via MiXCR, TCRdb re-called the multiplex PCR reads, giving one row per CDR3 protein. The sample lists hundreds of thousands of distinct CDR3 sequences, roughly a fifth occurring once. Time point in this sample: persistent/refractory GD, antithyroid drugs over 5 years with positive TRAb. PBMC-extracted RNA yielded the TCR library. The TCR was taken from a female donor with Graves disease. This specimen consisted of peripheral blood mononuclear cells (PBMCs), obtained when the disease was refractory, from a patient treated with antithyroid drugs. V usage is TRBV7-9 and J usage is TRBJ1-4; D is ambiguous. This CDR3 reads CASSLDPGFVEKLFF. The CDR3 coding sequence is TGTGCCAGCAGCTTAGACCCGGGGTTTGTTGAAAAACTGTTTTTT.